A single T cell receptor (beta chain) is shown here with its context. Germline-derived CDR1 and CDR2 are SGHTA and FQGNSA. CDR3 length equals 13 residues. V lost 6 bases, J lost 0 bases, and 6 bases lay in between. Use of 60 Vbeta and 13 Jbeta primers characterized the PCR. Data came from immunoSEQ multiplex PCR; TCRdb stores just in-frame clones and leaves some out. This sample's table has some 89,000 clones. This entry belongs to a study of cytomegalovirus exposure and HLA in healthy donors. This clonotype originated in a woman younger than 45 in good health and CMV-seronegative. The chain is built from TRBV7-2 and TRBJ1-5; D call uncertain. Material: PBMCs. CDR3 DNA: TGTGCCAGCAGTTATAATAGCAATCAGCCCCAGCATTTT. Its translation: CASSYNSNQPQHF. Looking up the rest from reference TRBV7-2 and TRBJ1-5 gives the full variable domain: GAGVSQSPSNKVTEKGKDVELRCDPISGHTALYWYRQSLGQGLEFLIYFQGNSAPDKSGLPSDRFSAERTGGSVSTLTIQRTQQEDSAVYLCASSYNSNQPQHFGDGTRLSIL.